The 5 T cell receptor beta chains reported below all come from one sample, sequenced in a study of control samples from healthy donors and cancer patients (dated by TCRdb to 2019 to 2021). Library prep was done by the immunoSEQ multiplex PCR assay. TCRdb obtained this table from immuneACCESS and retained in-frame rearrangements with V and J assigned. These tables miss some clones; where compared with another copy, unresolved V genes account for less than half of the shortfall, and the remainder is unexplained. In this sample the table shows approximately 94,000 clones, approximately 84% of which occur a single time. Of the sample, over 30% is held by the ten largest clones. The sample was PBMCs. These TCRs come from a man in his 70s with lung cancer.

This chain links TRBV15 with TRBJ2-7; 8 bases are a match to TRBD2. The CDR3 totals 14 residues. CDR1 is LNHNV, CDR2 YYDKDF, per germline (reference sequence). The V gene end was trimmed by 1 base and the J gene end by 7 bases; junction bases not matched to a gene: 6. The CDR3 DNA is TGTGCCACCAGCAGAGCCCCCGGGACTAGGGAGCAGTACTTC. Amino acids: CATSRAPGTREQYF.

This chain links TRBV27 with TRBJ1-4; no reliable D call. The V and J ends lost 3 bases and 0 bases respectively, with 8 bases between them. Germline lookup yields CDR1 MNHEY and CDR2 SMNVEV (reference sequence). The CDR3 runs to 15 residues. CDR3 nucleotides: TGTGCCAGCAGTTTGCAGGTTGCAACTAATGAAAAACTGTTTTTT. Translated, it gives CASSLQVATNEKLFF.

This chain joins TRBV19 and TRBJ2-2; 12 bases agree with TRBD1. Germline assignment: CDR1 LNHDA and CDR2 SQIVND (reference sequence). CDR3 length equals 19 residues. V lost 4 bases, J lost 2 bases, and 11 bases stayed unmatched. In DNA, the CDR3 is TGTGCCAGTAGTAACCGGGACAGGGGGCGCCTTAGTAACACCGGGGAGCTGTTTTTT. Translated: CASSNRDRGRLSNTGELFF. Together with reference TRBV19 and TRBJ2-2, the CDR3 gives the full variable domain: DGGITQSPKYLFRKEGQNVTLSCEQNLNHDAMYWYRQDPGQGLRLIYYSQIVNDFQKGDIAEGYSVSREKKESFPLTVTSAQKNPTAFYLCASSNRDRGRLSNTGELFFGEGSRLTVL.

This rearrangement joins TRBV18 to TRBJ2-7; D is uncertain. Germline V gene sequence: CDR1 KGHSH, CDR2 LQKENI. The V and J ends lost 3 bases and 5 bases respectively, with 14 bases between them. The CDR3 totals 14 residues. The CDR3 spells CASSPGINDNEQYF. Written as DNA, the CDR3 is TGTGCCAGCTCACCTGGCATAAACGATAACGAGCAGTACTTC.

As concerns this clone: Sequence at one end of the junction differs from germline and may be a read error. This chain links TRBV6-5 with TRBJ1-1; no definite D call. The CDR3 is 15 amino acids. CDR1 and CDR2 from the germline V gene are MNHEY and SVGAGI. The CDR3 loop reads CASISGGVQNAEAFF. CDR3 DNA: TGTGCCAGCATCTCCGGCGGGGTACAGAACGCTGAAGCTTTCTTT.